These 17 T cell receptor beta chains came from one sample sequenced in a study of regulatory T cells in long-lasting Graves disease. Libraries of TCR beta came from iRepertoire HTBI primers plus Arm-PCR of CDR3 regions. TCRdb ran MiXCR on the multiplex PCR reads and lists one entry per CDR3 protein. The data show a few hundred thousand distinct CDR3 sequences, with around 23% seen just once and around 30% held by the top ten. The time point denotes: persistent/refractory GD, antithyroid drugs over 5 years with positive TRAb. PBMC-derived RNA was used for the TCR library. This specimen was peripheral blood mononuclear cells (PBMCs), taken when the disease was refractory, from a patient treated with antithyroid drugs. All receptors come from a woman aged 35 to 49 with Graves disease.

This sequence joins TRBV28 and TRBJ2-7; TRBD2 matches at 11 bases. Trimming cost V 6 bases and J 7 bases; bases outside gene matches: 11. The germline CDR1 and CDR2 sequences are MDHEN and SYDVKM. The CDR3 length is 15 residues. CDR3 loop: CASSPRGLAALEQYF. The CDR3 bases are TGTGCCAGCAGCCCCCGGGGACTAGCGGCCCTAGAGCAGTACTTC.

At least ten counts were recorded for this clonotype. The J gene is TRBJ2-7, the V gene TRBV20-1; no definite D call. V gave up 2 bases and J gave up 3 bases, with 11 bases separating them. CDR3 length: 13 amino acids. Germline V gene lookup returns CDR1 DFQATT and CDR2 SNEGSKA (reference sequence). The chain's CDR3 is CSARNAPRYEQYF. For the CDR3, the DNA is TGCAGTGCTAGAAACGCCCCGCGCTACGAGCAGTACTTC.

V usage is TRBV9 and J usage is TRBJ2-5; no clear D gene. Germline V gene data show CDR1 as SGDLS and CDR2 as YYNGEE. V dropped 1 base and J dropped 4 bases, with 8 bases sitting between them. The CDR3 is 13 residues long. The CDR3 protein is CASSVNFGETQYF. DNA for the CDR3: TGTGCCAGCAGCGTAAACTTCGGAGAGACCCAGTACTTC.

This clonotype came up a few times. V and J are TRBV19 and TRBJ1-1; D remains ambiguous. CDR3 length equals 11 residues. Looked up from germline, CDR1 is LNHDA and CDR2 is SQIVND (reference sequence). V lost 6 bases and J 5 bases, leaving 7 bases between the germline ends. For the CDR3, the DNA is TGTGCCAGTAGAACCGTTACTGAAGCTTTCTTT. Residues: CASRTVTEAFF. Based on the CDR3 plus reference TRBV19 and TRBJ1-1, the full variable domain is DGGITQSPKYLFRKEGQNVTLSCEQNLNHDAMYWYRQDPGQGLRLIYYSQIVNDFQKGDIAEGYSVSREKKESFPLTVTSAQKNPTAFYLCASRTVTEAFFGQGTRLTVV.

There are many counts of this clonotype. This chain joins TRBV6-2 or TRBV6-3 and TRBJ1-2; 7 nucleotides match TRBD1. In germline, CDR1 is MNHEY, CDR2 SVGEGT. The CDR3 totals 14 residues. Trimming at V came to 0 bases and at J to 2 bases, leaving 0 bases not matched to a gene. CDR3 amino acids: CASSYSGQNYGYTF. CDR3 bases: TGTGCCAGCAGTTACTCGGGACAGAACTATGGCTACACCTTC.

This sequence joins TRBV27 and TRBJ1-1; 7 bases agree with TRBD1. J lost 5 bases, V lost 6 bases, and 9 bases had no gene match. CDR1 MNHEY and CDR2 SMNVEV come from the germline V gene (reference sequence). This CDR3 spans 14 amino acids. The CDR3 region is CASSRGGTRTEAFF. The CDR3 DNA reads TGTGCCAGCAGCCGAGGGGGCACCCGGACTGAAGCTTTCTTT.

This clonotype was seen only a few times. The V call is TRBV19, the J call TRBJ2-5, with 9 positions matching TRBD1. The germline V gene has CDR1 LNHDA and CDR2 SQIVND (reference sequence). With V trimmed by 9 bases and J by 5 bases, 10 bases remained unmatched. The CDR3 is made up of 14 amino acids. In DNA form, the CDR3 reads TGTGCCAGCCGGCCGACAGGGGGTATCGAGACCCAGTACTTC. Protein product: CASRPTGGIETQYF.

This clonotype showed up many times. The genes are TRBV10-3 and TRBJ2-5; 8 nucleotides align to TRBD2. Germline V gene lookup returns CDR1 ENHRY and CDR2 SYGVKD. J was trimmed by 1 base and V by 6 bases; bases with no gene match: 4. This CDR3 region has 14 residues. The CDR3 bases are TGTGCCATCAGGAAGACTAGCGTCCAAGAGACCCAGTACTTC. Amino acid sequence: CAIRKTSVQETQYF.

This chain uses TRBV28 with TRBJ2-3; D is ambiguous. CDR3 size: 11 residues. Germline loops: CDR1 MDHEN, CDR2 SYDVKM. V was shortened by 2 bases and J by 11 bases, with 8 bases between the two germline ends. CDR3 protein: CASSLEIRQYF. Written as DNA, the CDR3 is TGTGCCAGCAGTTTAGAGATAAGGCAGTATTTT.

This clonotype appeared many times. The chain joins TRBV28 to TRBJ1-3; D is perhaps TRBD1 (6 bases). This CDR3 comprises 14 residues. From germline, CDR1 is MDHEN and CDR2 SYDVKM. The germline V and J ends were trimmed by 8 bases and 2 bases, with 13 bases remaining between them. The CDR3 sequence is CASGPGATGNTIYF. In nucleotides, the CDR3 is TGTGCCAGCGGGCCGGGGGCAACTGGAAACACCATATATTTT.

In its sample, this clonotype was seen many times. The genes are TRBV6-1 and TRBJ1-2, with D possibly TRBD1 on 6 matching bases. Per germline, CDR1 MNHNS and CDR2 SASEGT. The CDR3 extends over 19 amino acids. The V gene lost 4 bases and the J gene lost 1 base, with 25 bases spanning the gap. In DNA, the CDR3 is TGTGCCAGCAGTGCCAGACATCGGAGAGGGGGGCGTCTTAACTATGGCTACACCTTC. Protein: CASSARHRRGGRLNYGYTF.

The V call is TRBV11-2, the J call TRBJ2-3; D is undetermined. In germline, CDR1 is SGHAT, CDR2 FQNNGV. This CDR3 region has 14 residues. The V end was cut by 3 bases, the J end by 4 bases, with 11 bases between. CDR3 amino acids: CASSFWFVSDTQYF. The CDR3 DNA follows: TGTGCCAGCAGCTTCTGGTTTGTGTCAGATACGCAGTATTTT.

The chain links TRBV25-1 to TRBJ1-3; D is uncertain. CDR1 and CDR2 (germline): MGHDK, SYGVNS. V lost 5 bases to trimming and J lost 1 base, with 6 bases between them. CDR3 length equals 13 residues. For the CDR3, the DNA is TGTGCCAGCAGTAGGTTGTCTGGAAACACCATATATTTT. Translated, it gives CASSRLSGNTIYF.

The V and J genes are TRBV2 and TRBJ2-1; 10 bases are a match to TRBD2. Germline V gives CDR1 SNHLY, CDR2 FYNNEI. V was pared by 0 bases and J by 9 bases, with 11 bases of the junction left unmatched. CDR3 length: 17 amino acids. CDR3: CASSEALLTSGFGEQFF. CDR3 nucleotide sequence: TGTGCCAGCAGTGAAGCGCTACTGACTAGCGGGTTCGGTGAGCAGTTCTTC. The full variable domain, in which reference TRBV2 and TRBJ2-1 provide the parts outside the CDR3, is EPEVTQTPSHQVTQMGQEVILRCVPISNHLYFYWYRQILGQKVEFLVSFYNNEISEKSEIFDDQFSVERPDGSNFTLKIRSTKLEDSAMYFCASSEALLTSGFGEQFFGPGTRLTVL.

This clonotype came up a few times. This chain connects TRBV11-2 to TRBJ2-1; the D is unclear. Deletions cut 5 bases from V and 9 bases from J, with 8 bases between. CDR1 and CDR2 (germline): SGHAT, FQNNGV. There are 11 residues in the CDR3. The CDR3, as DNA: TGTGCCAGCAGCCCTGTCGGTGAGCAGTTCTTC. Translating it yields CASSPVGEQFF.

This clonotype showed up just a few times. This chain joins TRBV14 and TRBJ1-4, with D uncertain. The germline gives CDR1 SGHDN, CDR2 FVKESK. The CDR3 is made up of 17 amino acids. Between the trimmed V and J ends, which lost 4 bases and 0 bases, there was a span of 15 bases. This CDR3 is CASSLYGSRPTNEKLFF. The CDR3 DNA follows: TGTGCCAGCAGCCTCTACGGGTCTCGGCCAACTAATGAAAAACTGTTTTTT.

This clonotype has a handful of counts. The chain carries TRBV5-1 and TRBJ2-2; TRBD2 aligns across 8 bases. V was pared by 5 bases and J by 2 bases, with 5 bases of the junction left unmatched. Germline loops: CDR1 SGHRS, CDR2 YFSETQ. The CDR3 contains 15 residues. The CDR3 loop is CASSSGGPNTGELFF. DNA of the CDR3: TGCGCCAGCAGTTCGGGAGGGCCAAACACCGGGGAGCTGTTTTTT.